This is a list of T cell receptor beta chains from one sample in a study of long-term antiretroviral therapy in people with HIV. Profiled with immunoSEQ multiplex PCR; TCRdb holds only in-frame clones, not every one. The sample has about 10,000 clones, about 83% seen once. The starting material was unsorted PBMCs, obtained 0.3 years before starting antiretroviral therapy. These receptors were taken from a man aged 25 to 45 with HIV. The CDR3 runs from the conserved cysteine through the conserved F or W. D genes are given only for firm matches. Clone size is stated in some rows and not others, as once, few, many or a class when expanded.

CASGGTDTQYF | TGTGCCAGCGGAGGCACAGATACGCAGTATTTT | TRBJ2-3 | - | 11 | - | TRBV27
CASSFLAGGNTGELFF | TGTGCCAGCAGCTTTCTAGCGGGGGGTAACACCGGGGAGCTGTTTTTT | TRBJ2-2 | TRBD2 | 16 | - | TRBV5-4
CASSRTGTGATEAFF | TGTGCCAGCAGCCGCACCGGGACAGGAGCCACTGAAGCTTTCTTT | TRBJ1-1 | TRBD1 | 15 | - | TRBV28
CASSVLSGGNYGYTF | TGTGCCAGCAGCGTACTGTCGGGGGGCAACTATGGCTACACCTTC | TRBJ1-2 | - | 15 | - | TRBV9
CSVVSSGRSSYNEQFF | TGCAGCGTTGTGTCTAGCGGGAGGTCCTCCTACAATGAGCAGTTCTTC | TRBJ2-1 | TRBD2 | 16 | - | TRBV29-1
CATSSAASGRGTDTQYF | TGTGCCACCAGCAGCGCAGCTAGCGGGAGAGGGACAGATACGCAGTATTTT | TRBJ2-3 | TRBD2 | 17 | - | TRBV15
CASSKGGGYTEAFF | TGTGCCAGCAGCAAAGGGGGCGGTTACACTGAAGCTTTCTTT | TRBJ1-1 | TRBD1 | 14 | - | TRBV27
CASSYGQTYNEQFF | TGTGCCAGCAGTTACGGACAAACCTACAATGAGCAGTTCTTC | TRBJ2-1 | - | 14 | - | TRBV7-9
CASSEAGRWGYEQYF | TGCGCCAGCAGTGAAGCAGGGAGATGGGGCTACGAGCAGTACTTC | TRBJ2-7 | - | 15 | - | TRBV10-1
CASSFGQGGDQPQHF | TGTGCCAGCAGTTTCGGGCAGGGAGGTGATCAGCCCCAGCATTTT | TRBJ1-5 | - | 15 | - | TRBV28
CASSGEYF | TGTGCCAGCAGTGGGGAGTACTTC | TRBJ2-7 | - | 8 | - | TRBV6-1
CASSPRVRYTEAFF | TGTGCCAGCAGTCCCCGGGTGCGGTACACTGAAGCTTTCTTT | TRBJ1-1 | - | 14 | - | TRBV6-5
CARSWGHRGRFCEQYF | TGTGCCAGAAGCTGGGGTCACAGGGGGCGCTTTTGCGAGCAGTACTTC | TRBJ2-7 | TRBD1 | 16 | - | TRBV5-3
CASDTGTGISEEAFF | TGTGCCAGCGACACCGGTACCGGGATTTCCGAGGAAGCTTTCTTT | TRBJ1-1 | - | 15 | - | TRBV6-5
CASSLQPLSSSPIWEQYF | TGTGCCAGCAGCTTACAACCGCTTAGCAGTTCCCCCATTTGGGAGCAGTACTTC | TRBJ2-7 | - | 18 | - | TRBV7-9
CASSLGRRYTF | TGTGCCAGCAGCCTCGGACGACGCTACACCTTC | TRBJ1-2 | - | 11 | once | TRBV7-6
CAADTGDSNQPQHF | TGTGCCGCGGACACAGGGGATAGCAATCAGCCCCAGCATTTT | TRBJ1-5 | TRBD1 | 14 | medium-sized | TRBV10-3
CASSLGGATDTQYF | TGTGCCAGCAGCTTAGGGGGAGCGACAGATACGCAGTATTTT | TRBJ2-3 | - | 14 | once | TRBV11-3
CASSEPGWPNTGELFF | TGTGCCAGCAGCGAGCCAGGATGGCCGAACACCGGGGAGCTGTTTTTT | TRBJ2-2 | - | 16 | - | TRBV7-3
CASAGAGGYEQYF | TGTGCCAGTGCAGGAGCGGGGGGCTACGAGCAGTACTTC | TRBJ2-7 | TRBD2 | 13 | - | TRBV19
CAYSPNTEAFF | TGTGCCTACAGTCCGAACACTGAAGCTTTCTTT | TRBJ1-1 | - | 11 | - | TRBV30
CASSYNTGEITGELFF | TGTGCCAGCAGCTATAATACGGGGGAGATTACCGGGGAGCTGTTTTTT | TRBJ2-2 | - | 16 | - | TRBV11-1
CASSLQGGGELFF | TGTGCCAGTAGTCTCCAGGGCGGCGGGGAGCTGTTTTTT | TRBJ2-2 | - | 13 | once | TRBV19
CASSQEGRGNSPLHF | TGTGCCAGCAGCCAAGAGGGCAGAGGTAATTCACCCCTCCACTTT | TRBJ1-6 | - | 15 | - | TRBV4-2
CASSFTGEGADTQYF | TGTGCCAGCAGTTTCACGGGGGAAGGGGCAGATACGCAGTATTTT | TRBJ2-3 | - | 15 | few | TRBV28
CASGTQGAHGYTF | TGTGCCAGCGGAACCCAGGGGGCGCATGGCTACACCTTC | TRBJ1-2 | TRBD1 | 13 | - | TRBV2